This note documents a single T cell receptor beta chain sequence. Its antigen remains unknown. This record belongs to a study of human T cells and chemical hapten exposure. Study information: The sensitizing agent was 2% DPC, placed on roughly 2 cm by roughly 2 cm of upper inner arm skin. Study-level findings and limits: Counts of expanded TCRs at PT1 were positively correlated with patch test score.

TCRdb reanalysed the RACE reads using MiXCR and keeps one entry per CDR3 protein. The top ten hold less than 3.5% of the sample, which has 180,000 or so distinct CDR3 sequences, nearly 30% seen once. The time point was: pre-sensitization, week 0. Regarding treatment: therapeutic diphenylcyclopropenone sensitization with weekly scalp DPC. Germline V gene lookup returns CDR1 SGHRS and CDR2 YFSETQ. The CDR3 is 18 residues long. V lost 6 bases and J 2 bases, leaving 26 bases between the germline ends. This chain joins TRBV5-1 and TRBJ1-2, with a tentative D call TRBD1 (6 bases). The sample was whole blood, taken in connection with sensitization to the hapten diphenylcyclopropenone (DPC). The clonotype comes from a woman in her 30s with alopecia areata. Some clones in this sample may be carry-over from other donors' samples. The CDR3, as DNA: TGCGCCAGCATTTTTCAGGGGCCCGCAGTTTTCGCAAACTATGGCTACACCTTC. Translating gives CASIFQGPAVFANYGYTF.